The 21 T cell receptor beta chains reported below all come from one sample, sequenced in a study of T cell clusters in autoimmune cytopenias. Some 40,000 genome equivalents of blood DNA were amplified for TRB. One tube held mixed TRB-A and TRB-B primer pools for touch-down PCR. TCRdb reprocessed the multiplex PCR reads, with one entry per CDR3 protein and no DNA. This sample's table has 10,000 to 15,000 distinct CDR3 sequences. A further study also used this sample, focusing on T cell repertoires in aging, cancer and after chemotherapy.

Source material: peripheral blood. The receptor set was obtained from a human donor in good health.

In terms of frequency, this clonotype is medium-sized. V usage is TRBV10-3 and J usage is TRBJ1-1; the TCRdb D gene call, TRBD1, has no DNA to confirm it. The CDR3 is 15 residues long. Germline V gives CDR1 ENHRY, CDR2 SYGVKD. The CDR3 region is CAISRDRETNTEAFF.

The V call is TRBV12-3 or TRBV12-4, the J call TRBJ2-2. The CDR3 contains 11 residues. CDR3 in amino acids: CASKQDGELFF.

This clonotype is called medium-sized based on its frequency. This chain connects TRBV7-6 to TRBJ1-3. The germline CDR1 and CDR2 sequences are SGHVS and FNYEAQ. This CDR3 region has 13 residues. CDR3 amino acids: CASSPEAGNTIYF.

This chain connects TRBV5-1 to TRBJ2-7. The CDR3 extends over 14 amino acids. Germline V lookup: CDR1 SGHRS, CDR2 YFSETQ. CDR3 protein: CASSLVGSSYEQYF.

The chain combines TRBV13 with TRBJ2-7; TCRdb reports TRBD1, a call that lacks DNA to check it against. CDR1 PRHDT and CDR2 FYEKMQ come from the germline V gene (reference sequence). This CDR3 region has 15 residues. CDR3 loop: CASSSRDRGFYEQYF.

The chain uses TRBV6-2 or TRBV6-3 and TRBJ2-1; TCRdb's D call of TRBD2 is untestable without DNA. The V gene's germline CDR1 is MNHEY and CDR2 SVGEGT. The CDR3 totals 13 residues. CDR3 sequence: CASTLPGNNEQFF.

The CDR3: CASSLRGWSSYNSPLHF. The chain recombines TRBV5-6 with TRBJ1-6. Germline CDR1 SGHDT, CDR2 YYEEEE. This CDR3 contains 17 residues.

Frequency places this clonotype as medium-sized. The gene calls are TRBV5-1 and TRBJ1-3; TCRdb indicates TRBD1, and absent DNA this call remains unverified. The V gene's germline CDR1 is SGHRS and CDR2 YFSETQ. The CDR3 has 14 amino acids. CDR3 loop: CASSQGAAGNTIYF.

The chain joins TRBV6-5 to TRBJ2-5; the TCRdb D gene call, TRBD1, has no DNA to confirm it. From germline, CDR1 is MNHEY and CDR2 SVGAGI. The CDR3 spans 14 residues. CDR3 in amino acids: CASSQGSWEETQYF.

This sequence joins TRBV5-5 and TRBJ1-1. Per the germline V gene, CDR1 is SGHKS and CDR2 is YYEKEE (reference sequence). CDR3 length: 14 amino acids. The CDR3 loop is CASSFTGSHTEAFF.

The genes are TRBV7-9 and TRBJ2-4; the D gene TCRdb calls, TRBD1, cannot be checked with no DNA. The germline V gene encodes CDR1 SEHNR and CDR2 FQNEAQ (reference sequence). The CDR3 runs 17 residues. This CDR3 reads CASSLRGGTGGANIQYF.

V is TRBV18 and J is TRBJ2-2; there is no DNA to check the TCRdb D call of TRBD1. CDR3 length equals 16 residues. Germline V gene lookup returns CDR1 KGHSH and CDR2 LQKENI. The CDR3 protein is CASSPKGNLNTGELFF.

Judged by frequency, this clonotype is medium-sized. The rearrangement joins TRBV6-5 to TRBJ2-7. Germline lookup yields CDR1 MNHEY and CDR2 SVGAGI. The CDR3 runs to 15 residues. CDR3 amino acids: CASSSGDAKSYEQYF.

This clonotype is classed as medium-sized by frequency. This chain uses TRBV5-6 with TRBJ1-2; without DNA, the TCRdb call of TRBD1 cannot be checked. The CDR3 length is 15 residues. Germline loops: CDR1 SGHDT, CDR2 YYEEEE. The CDR3 is CASSLGVTGEYGYTF.

In terms of frequency, this clonotype is medium-sized. The chain carries TRBV6-1 and TRBJ2-7. CDR1 is MNHNS and CDR2 is SASEGT in the germline V gene. The CDR3 is 13 amino acids. The CDR3 is CASRNDGPYEQYF.

The gene calls are TRBV6-6 and TRBJ2-2. Looked up from germline, CDR1 is MNHNY and CDR2 is SVGAGI (reference sequence). CDR3 length: 14 amino acids. CDR3 in amino acids: CASSSKGFAGELFF.

This chain's CDR3 is CAISESALDRAKSRTDTQYF. The gene calls are TRBV10-3 and TRBJ2-3; the D call of TRBD1 rests on TCRdb alone, since no DNA is present to check it. CDR3 length: 20 residues. Germline V gene lookup returns CDR1 ENHRY and CDR2 SYGVKD.

This chain links TRBV7-3 with TRBJ2-3. This CDR3 region has 12 residues. CDR1 is SGHTA, CDR2 FQGTGA, per germline. The CDR3 is CASSLVRDTQYF.

This clonotype registers medium-sized by frequency. The chain couples TRBV15 to TRBJ1-1; TCRdb outputs TRBD1, but without DNA this stays unchecked. Germline-derived CDR1 and CDR2 are LNHNV and YYDKDF (reference sequence). The CDR3 is made up of 16 amino acids. The CDR3: CATSPVRGVKNTEAFF.

The V gene is TRBV12-3 or TRBV12-4, the J gene TRBJ1-4; TCRdb designates TRBD1, a call that cannot be tested without DNA. The CDR3 has 17 amino acids. CDR3 amino acids: CASRDQPTGTGGEKLFF.

By frequency, this clonotype is medium-sized. The V gene is TRBV19, the J gene TRBJ2-7; the TRBD1 assignment by TCRdb is unverifiable without DNA. The CDR3 totals 16 residues. Germline V lookup: CDR1 LNHDA, CDR2 SQIVND (reference sequence). The CDR3 loop reads CASSIGDREGIYEQYF.